Listed here are 25 T cell receptor beta chains from one sample, sequenced in a study of T-cell memory formation after mild COVID-19. TCRdb processed the 5' RACE reads anew with MiXCR; each CDR3 protein has one entry. The table lists over 55,000 distinct CDR3 sequences, around 9.5% of them singletons. The sample taken for sequencing was PBMCs or a T cell subset sorted from them (not recorded which). The receptors originated from a man aged 18 to 30 who had mild COVID-19 (a few samples of this study predate the infection). Cell type and time point are not known.

The chain employs TRBV7-2 and TRBJ2-3; maybe TRBD2 (5 bases). Per germline, CDR1 SGHTA and CDR2 FQGNSA. The ends were cut back, 4 bases at V and 0 bases at J, with 11 bases in the middle. This CDR3 has 15 amino acids. The CDR3 nucleotides are TGTGCCAGCAGCTGGACTCGTCCTAGCACAGATACGCAGTATTTT. Its protein is CASSWTRPSTDTQYF.

This clonotype was counted only a few times. The gene calls are TRBV5-1 and TRBJ1-3; D ambiguous. Trimming stripped 4 bases from V and 4 bases from J, with 12 bases between. The CDR3 spans 14 residues. CDR1 SGHRS and CDR2 YFSETQ come from the germline V gene. CDR3 residues: CASSLGGIGNTIYF. CDR3 nucleotides: TGCGCCAGCAGCCTCGGAGGCATCGGAAACACCATATATTTT.

This clonotype was counted between two and nine times. The chain is built from TRBV20-1 and TRBJ2-3, with 9 bases fitting TRBD1. V shed 7 bases and J 5 bases; nucleotides not matched to a gene: 4. The CDR3 has 12 amino acids. The germline CDR1 and CDR2 sequences are DFQATT and SNEGSKA (reference sequence). CDR3 protein: CSEQGAGDTQYF. In DNA, the CDR3 is TGCAGTGAACAGGGGGCCGGAGATACGCAGTATTTT.

This clonotype was detected ten times or more. The rearrangement links TRBV30 to TRBJ2-4; 8 bases line up with TRBD1. This CDR3 region has 14 residues. V lost 2 bases and J lost 3; bases outside the gene matches: 3. Germline lookup yields CDR1 GTSNPN and CDR2 SVGIG (reference sequence). The CDR3 coding sequence is TGTGCCTGGAGTCTTACAGGGGGCAAAAACATTCAGTACTTC. Translated: CAWSLTGGKNIQYF.

Many counts were recorded for this clonotype. The chain combines TRBV20-1 with TRBJ2-2; no firm D call. Between the trimmed V and J ends, which lost 2 bases and 1 base, there was a span of 8 bases. Germline V CDR1 and CDR2: DFQATT, SNEGSKA (reference sequence). This CDR3 has 14 residues. The DNA of the CDR3 is TGCAGTGCTAGACTGGTCGGGAACACCGGGGAGCTGTTTTTT. Amino acid sequence: CSARLVGNTGELFF.

This clonotype was seen a few times. V is TRBV12-3 or TRBV12-4 and J is TRBJ1-1; D unresolved. The CDR3 is 15 residues long. Trimming removed 3 bases from V and 0 bases from J, with 11 bases in between. Here the CDR3 DNA reads TGTGCCAGCAGTTTGAGGCCCTACATGAACACTGAAGCTTTCTTT. Translated, it gives CASSLRPYMNTEAFF.

This clonotype turned up a few times. The V gene is TRBV24-1, the J gene TRBJ2-5; 10 nucleotides match TRBD1. In germline, CDR1 is KGHDR, CDR2 SFDVKD. This CDR3 is 15 amino acids long. V lost 3 bases to trimming and J lost 5 bases; unmatched junction nucleotides: 5. The CDR3 loop reads CATSDRQGAAETQYF. The CDR3 coding sequence is TGTGCCACCAGTGATAGACAGGGGGCTGCGGAGACCCAGTACTTC.

The chain uses TRBV6-2 or TRBV6-3 and TRBJ2-3; D perhaps matches TRBD2 (6 bases). The CDR3 extends over 16 amino acids. Trimming pared 5 bases from V and 4 bases from J, leaving 19 bases between. Germline loops: CDR1 MNHEY, CDR2 SVGEGT. The CDR3 coding sequence is TGTGCCAGCAGTGGGTTCCTTGCCGGGACTTCAGATACGCAGTATTTT. It encodes CASSGFLAGTSDTQYF.

This clonotype was seen only once. The chain has TRBV5-1 and TRBJ2-3, with 9 positions matching TRBD2. Trimming took 4 bases from V and 4 from J; bases not matched to a gene: 4. The CDR3 loop spans 14 amino acids. CDR1 and CDR2 from the germline V gene are SGHRS and YFSETQ. The CDR3 is CASSTAGGPDTQYF. CDR3 DNA: TGCGCCAGCAGCACAGCGGGGGGACCAGATACGCAGTATTTT.

This clonotype has at least ten counts. The rearrangement uses TRBV5-1 and TRBJ2-1; the match to TRBD2 covers 9 bases. From germline, CDR1 is SGHRS and CDR2 YFSETQ. CDR3 length: 12 residues. V gave up 1 base and J gave up 10 bases; unmatched junction bases: 0. The CDR3 DNA is TGCGCCAGCAGCTTGACTAGCGGGGAGCAGTTCTTC. This codes for CASSLTSGEQFF.

This clonotype was detected many times. This chain connects TRBV20-1 to TRBJ2-7; possibly TRBD1 for D (5 bases). Trimming removed 3 bases from V and 2 bases from J, with 11 bases in between. This CDR3 is built from 13 residues. Germline CDR1 and CDR2: DFQATT and SNEGSKA (reference sequence). The chain's CDR3 is CSASSRQTYEQYF. CDR3 DNA sequence: TGCAGTGCTAGCTCGCGACAGACCTACGAGCAGTACTTC.

The chain joins TRBV4-3 to TRBJ1-6; D may be TRBD1 (6 bases). CDR3 length equals 15 residues. Between the trimmed V and J ends, which lost 1 base and 10 bases, there was a span of 14 bases. Germline V CDR1 and CDR2: LGHNA, YSLEER. The CDR3 region is CASSQGNRDQSPLHF. Written as DNA, the CDR3 is TGCGCCAGCAGCCAAGGGAACAGGGATCAATCACCCCTCCACTTT.

The rearrangement uses TRBV5-6 and TRBJ1-6; 8 positions match TRBD1. The ends lost 4 bases at V and 7 bases at J; junction bases unmatched: 7. The CDR3 contains 15 residues. Germline values: CDR1 SGHDT, CDR2 YYEEEE. The CDR3 DNA reads as TGTGCCAGCAGCCCACTCGGACAGGGAAATTCACCCCTCCACTTT. Amino acids: CASSPLGQGNSPLHF.

The V and J genes are TRBV5-1 and TRBJ2-5, with 8 bases identical to TRBD1. CDR1 is SGHRS, CDR2 YFSETQ, per germline. The trim removed 5 bases at V and 5 bases at J, leaving 2 bases unmatched. The CDR3 has 12 amino acids. This chain's CDR3 is CASRDRVETQYF. The DNA of the CDR3 is TGCGCCAGCAGGGACAGGGTGGAGACCCAGTACTTC.

The CDR3 DNA reads as TGTGCCAGCAGTATGGAGACCGGGGAGCTGTTTTTT. This encodes CASSMETGELFF. The V and J genes are TRBV12-3 or TRBV12-4 and TRBJ2-2; the D is unclear. The CDR3 has 12 residues. V was trimmed by 5 bases and J by 5 bases, leaving 6 bases between them.

The genes are TRBV7-6 and TRBJ2-1; unclear D gene. This CDR3 has 11 amino acids. V dropped 4 bases and J dropped 7 bases, with 5 bases sitting between them. CDR1 and CDR2 (germline): SGHVS, FNYEAQ. CDR3 DNA: TGTGCCAGCAGCTCCCGGAATGAGCAGTTCTTC. Translated, it gives CASSSRNEQFF.

The chain combines TRBV29-1 with TRBJ2-7; TRBD1 might be the D (6 bases). The CDR3 extends over 11 amino acids. Trimming shortened V by 7 bases and J by 3 bases, and 10 bases separated the two germline ends. Germline V gene sequence: CDR1 SQVTM, CDR2 ANQGSEA. The CDR3 DNA reads TGCAGCGCTGGCAGGGGCTACGAGCAGTACTTC. This encodes CSAGRGYEQYF.

In its sample, this clonotype was seen a few times. This rearrangement joins TRBV18 to TRBJ2-1; TRBD1 matches at 8 bases. The CDR3 contains 15 residues. Looked up from germline, CDR1 is KGHSH and CDR2 is LQKENI. V lost 6 bases and J lost 5; bases outside the gene matches: 9. CDR3 sequence reads: CASSLETGAHNEQFF. The CDR3 DNA sequence: TGTGCCAGCTCTCTCGAGACAGGGGCTCACAATGAGCAGTTCTTC. The variable domain in full, with the rest retrieved from reference TRBV18 and TRBJ2-1, is NAGVMQNPRHLVRRRGQEARLRCSPMKGHSHVYWYRQLPEEGLKFMVYLQKENIIDESGMPKERFSAEFPKEGPSILRIQQVVRGDSAAYFCASSLETGAHNEQFFGPGTRLTVL.

The chain employs TRBV7-9 and TRBJ2-3; 12 bases fit TRBD2. The junction had 15 bases not matched to a gene; V was cut back by 5 bases and J by 6 bases. The CDR3 runs 18 residues. Germline V gives CDR1 SEHNR, CDR2 FQNEAQ (reference sequence). CDR3 sequence: CASSQSVTSGGPRDTQYF. In nucleotides, the CDR3 is TGTGCCAGCAGCCAAAGCGTGACTAGCGGGGGCCCGCGGGATACGCAGTATTTT.

The chain carries TRBV7-2 and TRBJ2-7; 8 bases are shared with TRBD1. Germline V gives CDR1 SGHTA, CDR2 FQGNSA. V was pared by 3 bases and J by 13 bases, with 8 bases of the junction left unmatched. The CDR3 is made up of 12 amino acids. The CDR3 nucleotides read TGTGCCAGCAGCTTTGCGGGACAGGAGTATTACTTC. Its protein product is CASSFAGQEYYF.

The chain links TRBV5-1 to TRBJ1-1; D gene uncertain. This CDR3 comprises 16 residues. In germline, CDR1 is SGHRS, CDR2 YFSETQ. V shed 3 bases and J shed 2 bases, with 17 bases lying between them. DNA of the CDR3: TGCGCCAGCAGCTCCTCCCCGCCCGGGTTAAACACTGAAGCTTTCTTT. Residues: CASSSSPPGLNTEAFF.

The CDR3 spells CASGQLNQPQHF. CDR3 sequence (DNA): TGTGCCAGTGGACAACTCAATCAGCCCCAGCATTTT. The chain employs TRBV12-3 or TRBV12-4 and TRBJ1-5, with D maybe TRBD1 (5 bases). Trimming removed 9 bases at V and 3 bases at J, with 9 bases between. This CDR3 contains 12 residues.

The chain couples TRBV5-1 to TRBJ1-1; no clear D gene. Trimming took 0 bases from V and 1 from J, leaving 7 bases between them. CDR3 size: 14 residues. CDR1 and CDR2 (germline): SGHRS, YFSETQ. The CDR3 DNA sequence: TGCGCCAGCAGCTTGGCTCGGCAGAACACTGAAGCTTTCTTT. Translation gives CASSLARQNTEAFF.

This clonotype has more than one count but fewer than ten. This chain uses TRBV2 with TRBJ2-7, with D possibly TRBD1 on 5 matching bases. V shed 6 bases and J shed 4 bases, with 10 bases lying between them. The CDR3 contains 12 residues. Germline V gives CDR1 SNHLY, CDR2 FYNNEI. The CDR3 nucleotides read TGTGCCAGCAGCACTGACAGTTACGAGCAGTACGTC. Translation gives CASSTDSYEQYV.

The chain uses TRBV12-3 or TRBV12-4 and TRBJ2-2, with D perhaps being TRBD1 or TRBD2 (6 bases each). The CDR3 sequence is 16 residues long. The V end was cut by 8 bases, the J end by 7 bases, with 23 bases between. In DNA form, the CDR3 reads TGTGCCAGCCCCTCGGGGGCAGGGTGGTCTGGCGGGGAGCTGTTTTTT. Amino acids: CASPSGAGWSGGELFF.